These T cell receptor beta chains were read from a single sample in a study of blood T cell repertoires in COVID-19. The assay was immunoSEQ multiplex PCR, and TCRdb's table has in-frame clones only and misses some. The sample contains roughly 250,000 clones, about 76% of which appear only once. The sample taken for sequencing was peripheral blood. The receptors come from a woman aged 60-75 years with active or convalescent COVID-19. The CDR3 runs from the conserved cysteine through the conserved F or W. The order of the fields is clone size, V gene, J gene, D gene, CDR3 protein, CDR3 DNA. The D gene is left open where the match is weak. Clone sizes are given selectively: once, few, many, or a class where the clone is expanded.

>-|TRBV4-1|TRBJ1-1|TRBD1
CASSQTPGQGSWTEAFF
TGCGCCAGCAGCCAGACTCCGGGACAGGGGTCTTGGACTGAAGCTTTCTTT
>-|TRBV5-4|TRBJ2-3|-
CASSLGGGRADTQYF
TGTGCCAGCAGCTTGGGGGGGGGCCGAGCAGATACGCAGTATTTT
>-|TRBV11-2|TRBJ2-7|TRBD1
CASSLPDRGLIFPYEQYF
TGTGCCAGCAGCCTACCGGACAGGGGGTTAATTTTTCCCTACGAGCAGTACTTC
>few|TRBV5-4|TRBJ1-6|TRBD1
CASRAGTGNSPLHF
TGTGCCAGCAGAGCCGGGACAGGGAATTCACCCCTCCACTTT
>once|TRBV15|TRBJ1-5|-
CATSRGGIGEPQHF
TGTGCCACCAGCAGAGGCGGGATTGGGGAGCCCCAGCATTTT
>-|TRBV7-9|TRBJ1-4|TRBD1
CASSFLTGGNEKLFF
TGTGCCAGCAGTTTCCTGACAGGGGGTAATGAAAAACTGTTTTTT
>-|TRBV10-3|TRBJ1-1|-
CAIRPLGEGTEAFF
TGTGCCATCAGGCCTCTCGGGGAGGGCACTGAAGCTTTCTTT
>-|TRBV5-6|TRBJ1-2|-
CASSPRDFQRSYTF
TGTGCCAGCAGCCCCAGGGACTTCCAAAGGAGCTACACCTTC
>-|TRBV6-1|TRBJ2-7|TRBD1
CASSEPSRTGTYEQYF
TGTGCCAGCAGTGAACCATCTAGGACAGGGACCTACGAGCAGTACTTC
>-|TRBV29-1|TRBJ2-6|TRBD1
CSVVQGATGANVLTF
TGCAGCGTTGTCCAGGGGGCGACGGGGGCCAACGTCCTGACTTTC
>-|TRBV19|TRBJ2-3|-
CASRSYPPRVGTDTQYF
TGTGCCAGTAGATCATACCCTCCTCGGGTGGGCACAGATACGCAGTATTTT
>-|TRBV11-2|TRBJ1-4|-
CASRETLEGEKLFF
TGTGCCAGCAGGGAGACCCTAGAGGGTGAAAAACTGTTTTTT
>once|TRBV7-6|TRBJ2-2|-
CASSSNSNTGELFF
TGTGCCAGCAGCTCCAACTCCAACACCGGGGAGCTGTTTTTT
>-|TRBV18|TRBJ1-1|-
CASSPAGENTEAFF
TGTGCCAGCTCACCGGCGGGGGAGAACACTGAAGCTTTCTTT
>-|TRBV10-3|TRBJ2-1|TRBD2
CAISERLAGTNEQFF
TGTGCCATCAGTGAGCGGCTAGCGGGGACCAATGAGCAGTTCTTC
>-|TRBV19|TRBJ2-5|TRBD2
CASSNPGLAGQETQYF
TGTGCCAGTAGCAATCCGGGACTAGCGGGCCAAGAGACCCAGTACTTC